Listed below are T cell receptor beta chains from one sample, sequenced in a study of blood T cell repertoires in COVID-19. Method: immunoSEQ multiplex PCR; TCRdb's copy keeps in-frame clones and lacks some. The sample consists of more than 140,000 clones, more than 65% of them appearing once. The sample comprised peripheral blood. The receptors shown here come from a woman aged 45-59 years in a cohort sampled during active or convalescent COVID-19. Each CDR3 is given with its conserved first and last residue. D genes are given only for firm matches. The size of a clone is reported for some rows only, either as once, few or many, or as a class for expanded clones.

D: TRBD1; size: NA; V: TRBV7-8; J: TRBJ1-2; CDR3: CASSLEQGDGYTF; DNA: TGTGCCAGCAGCTTAGAACAGGGGGATGGCTACACCTTC
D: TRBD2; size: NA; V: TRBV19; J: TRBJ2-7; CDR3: CASSATGGPYEQYF; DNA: TGTGCCAGTAGTGCGACGGGGGGACCCTACGAGCAGTACTTC
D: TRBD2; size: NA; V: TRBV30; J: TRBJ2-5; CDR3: CAWSLLAGGIQYF; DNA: TGTGCCTGGAGTCTACTAGCGGGGGGGATCCAGTACTTC
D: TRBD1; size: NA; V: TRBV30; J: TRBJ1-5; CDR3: CAWSSTGAQPQHF; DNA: TGTGCCTGGAGTTCGACAGGGGCTCAGCCCCAGCATTTT
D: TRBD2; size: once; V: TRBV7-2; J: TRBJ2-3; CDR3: CASSSLAGGGTDTQYF; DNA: TGTGCCAGCAGCTCACTAGCGGGGGGGGGCACAGATACGCAGTATTTT
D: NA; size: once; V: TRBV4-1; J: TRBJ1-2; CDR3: CASSQAQGNDYGYTF; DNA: TGCGCCAGCAGCCAGGCTCAGGGGAACGACTATGGCTACACCTTC
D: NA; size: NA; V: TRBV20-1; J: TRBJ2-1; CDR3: CSAISLNEQFF; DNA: TGCAGTGCTATATCCCTGAATGAGCAGTTCTTC
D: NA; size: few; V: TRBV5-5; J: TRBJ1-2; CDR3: CASSPYRQASGYTF; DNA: TGTGCCAGCAGCCCATACCGACAGGCTTCCGGCTACACCTTC
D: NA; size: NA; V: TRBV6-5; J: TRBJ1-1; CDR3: CASSPRTTGGTEAFF; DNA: TGTGCCAGCAGTCCACGGACCACTGGGGGGACTGAAGCTTTCTTT
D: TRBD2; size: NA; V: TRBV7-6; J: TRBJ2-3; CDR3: CASSLGFGEGDTQYF; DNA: TGTGCCAGCAGCTTAGGTTTCGGGGAGGGAGATACGCAGTATTTT
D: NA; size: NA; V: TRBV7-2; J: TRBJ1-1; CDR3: CASSLQRAEAFF; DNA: TGTGCCAGCAGCTTACAGCGGGCTGAAGCTTTCTTT
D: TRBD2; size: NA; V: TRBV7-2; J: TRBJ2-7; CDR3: CASSTERGTYEQYF; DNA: TGTGCCAGCAGCACTGAGCGGGGAACCTACGAGCAGTACTTC
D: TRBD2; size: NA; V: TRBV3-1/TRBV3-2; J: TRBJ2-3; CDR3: CASSPDWRGGPDTQYF; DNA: TGTGCCAGCAGCCCCGACTGGCGGGGGGGCCCAGATACGCAGTATTTT
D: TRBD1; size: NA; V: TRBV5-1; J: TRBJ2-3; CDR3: CASSSGDRGSTDTQYF; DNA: TGCGCCAGCAGCTCAGGGGACAGGGGAAGCACAGATACGCAGTATTTT
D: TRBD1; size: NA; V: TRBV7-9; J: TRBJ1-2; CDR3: CASSPTGGDYGYTF; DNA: TGTGCCAGCAGCCCGACAGGGGGCGACTATGGCTACACCTTC
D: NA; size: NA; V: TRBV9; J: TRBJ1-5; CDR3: CASSVGGGPQEPQHF; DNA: TGTGCCAGCAGCGTGGGAGGCGGCCCTCAGGAGCCCCAGCATTTT
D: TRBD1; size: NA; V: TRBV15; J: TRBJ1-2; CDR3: CATSRGDGTGLDYGYTF; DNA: TGTGCCACCAGCAGAGGAGACGGGACAGGCCTTGACTATGGCTACACCTTC
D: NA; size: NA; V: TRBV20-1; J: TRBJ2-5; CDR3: CSLAPQETQYF; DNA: TGCAGCCTAGCGCCGCAAGAGACCCAGTACTTC
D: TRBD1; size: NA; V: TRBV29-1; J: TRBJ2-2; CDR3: CSGGQGTGELFF; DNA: TGCAGCGGTGGACAGGGCACCGGGGAGCTGTTTTTT
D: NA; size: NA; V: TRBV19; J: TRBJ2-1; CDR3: CASSLSSYNEQFF; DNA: TGTGCCAGTAGTCTCAGCTCCTACAATGAGCAGTTCTTC
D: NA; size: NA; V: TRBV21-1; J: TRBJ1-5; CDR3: CASRPTGRSNQPQHF; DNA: TGTGCCAGCAGGCCGACAGGGAGGAGCAATCAGCCCCAGCATTTT
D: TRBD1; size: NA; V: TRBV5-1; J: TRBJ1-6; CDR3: CASTIQPGQNSPLHF; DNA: TGCGCCAGCACCATACAACCGGGACAGAATTCACCCCTCCACTTT
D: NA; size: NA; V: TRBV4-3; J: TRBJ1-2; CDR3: CASSQETGPYGYTF; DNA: TGCGCCAGCAGCCAGGAGACAGGACCCTATGGCTACACCTTC
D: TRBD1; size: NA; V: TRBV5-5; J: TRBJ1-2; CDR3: CASSSHDRGNNYGYTF; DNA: TGTGCCAGCAGCTCCCACGACAGGGGCAATAACTATGGCTACACCTTC
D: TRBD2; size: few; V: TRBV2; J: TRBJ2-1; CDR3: CASSLSSSGGANEQFF; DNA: TGTGCCAGCAGTCTCTCCTCTAGCGGGGGGGCGAATGAGCAGTTCTTC
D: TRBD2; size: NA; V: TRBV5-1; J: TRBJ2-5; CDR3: CASSIGLAGTAGETQYF; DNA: TGCGCCAGCAGCATCGGACTAGCGGGAACGGCGGGTGAGACCCAGTACTTC
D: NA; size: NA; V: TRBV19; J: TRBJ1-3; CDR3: CASSHNSGNTIYF; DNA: TGTGCCAGTAGCCACAACTCTGGAAACACCATATATTTT
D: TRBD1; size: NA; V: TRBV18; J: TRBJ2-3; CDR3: CASSPLSRQGRSTDTQYF; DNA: TGTGCCAGCTCACCACTATCCCGACAGGGCCGTAGCACAGATACGCAGTATTTT
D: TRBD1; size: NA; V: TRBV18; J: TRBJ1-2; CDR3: CASSSTGGGYTF; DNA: TGTGCCAGCTCCTCGACAGGGGGAGGATACACCTTC